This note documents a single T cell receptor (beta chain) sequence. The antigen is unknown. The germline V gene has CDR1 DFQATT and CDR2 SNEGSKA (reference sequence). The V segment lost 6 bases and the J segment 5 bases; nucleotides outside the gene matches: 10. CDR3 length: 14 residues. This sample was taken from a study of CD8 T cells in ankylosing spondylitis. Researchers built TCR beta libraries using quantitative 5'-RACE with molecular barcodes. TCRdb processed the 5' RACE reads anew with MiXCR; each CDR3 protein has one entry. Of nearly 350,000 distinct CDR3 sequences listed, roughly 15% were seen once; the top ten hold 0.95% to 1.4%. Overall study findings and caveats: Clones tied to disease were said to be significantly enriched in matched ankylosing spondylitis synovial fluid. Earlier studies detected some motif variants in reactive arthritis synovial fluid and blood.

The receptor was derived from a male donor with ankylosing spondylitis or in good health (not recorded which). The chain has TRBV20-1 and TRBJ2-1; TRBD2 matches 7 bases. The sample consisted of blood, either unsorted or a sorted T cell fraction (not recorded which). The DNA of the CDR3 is TGCAGTGCCCAGGGCGGCGGGAGACACAATGAGCAGTTCTTC. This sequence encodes CSAQGGGRHNEQFF.